This T cell receptor beta chain was documented in a study of CD8 T cells in ankylosing spondylitis. Many counts were recorded for this clonotype. Its antigen is unknown. Trimming removed 0 bases from V and 3 bases from J, with 8 bases in between. The CDR3 spans 13 residues. CDR1 and CDR2 from the germline V gene are DFQATT and SNEGSKA (reference sequence). TCRdb reprocessed the 5' RACE reads with MiXCR, giving one entry per CDR3 protein. The data contain 450,000 to 550,000 distinct CDR3 sequences, approximately 5.3% of them singletons. Whole-study findings and limits: Reportedly, disease-linked clones are significantly enriched in ankylosing spondylitis patients' matched synovial fluid. In ankylosing spondylitis blood, a motif of seven or eight highly homologous TCR beta variants appeared characteristic.

This sequence was found in a male donor with ankylosing spondylitis. The sequenced sample was blood, either unsorted or a sorted T cell fraction (not recorded which). The rearrangement uses TRBV20-1 and TRBJ1-1; D uncertain. Written as DNA, the CDR3 is TGCAGTGCTAGAGATTACGTCGACACTGAAGCTTTCTTT. Its translation: CSARDYVDTEAFF.